A selection of T cell receptor beta chains follows, all from one sample in a study of cytomegalovirus exposure and HLA in healthy donors. Method: immunoSEQ multiplex PCR; TCRdb's copy keeps in-frame clones and lacks some. The sample consists of 150,000 to 200,000 clones, roughly four fifths of them appearing once. Source material: PBMCs. The receptors shown here come from a woman in her thirties or forties in good health and CMV-seronegative. CDR3s include the opening cysteine and the closing phenylalanine or tryptophan. The D gene is left open where the match is weak. The listing skips clone size in some rows; elsewhere it reads once, few, many or a size class.

J | V | size | D | DNA | CDR3
TRBJ1-3 | TRBV7-9 | few | NA | TGTGCCAGCAGCTTAGCGGCACAGAGCTCTGGAAACACCATATATTTT | CASSLAAQSSGNTIYF
TRBJ2-7 | TRBV27 | once | NA | TGTGCCAGCAGTTTCGGGATCCTCTACGAGCAGTACTTC | CASSFGILYEQYF
TRBJ2-7 | TRBV5-1 | NA | NA | TGCGCCAGCAGCTTGGTGGCAGAGGTTTACGAGCAGTACTTC | CASSLVAEVYEQYF
TRBJ1-2 | TRBV30 | NA | NA | TGTGCCTGGAGAAGAGATAGCAACTATGGCTACACCTTC | CAWRRDSNYGYTF
TRBJ2-3 | TRBV7-3 | few | TRBD1 | TGTGCCAGCAGTTTAGGGGGCCGGGTCCTTGGTGGGGATACGCAGTATTTT | CASSLGGRVLGGDTQYF
TRBJ2-3 | TRBV11-1 | NA | TRBD1 | TGTGCCAGCAGCTCGACAGGGGGCGTCTCAGATACGCAGTATTTT | CASSSTGGVSDTQYF
TRBJ1-4 | TRBV27 | NA | NA | TGTGCCAGCAGTTTATCGGGTCAGGGATCAGAAAAACTGTTTTTT | CASSLSGQGSEKLFF
TRBJ1-4 | TRBV5-1 | NA | NA | TGCGCCAGCAGCTTGGGTGGAGGGGATGAAAAACTGTTTTTT | CASSLGGGDEKLFF
TRBJ2-7 | TRBV5-1 | NA | NA | TGCGCCAGCAGCGCCCGTCTTCCTGGGGAGGAAGAGCAGTACTTC | CASSARLPGEEEQYF
TRBJ2-2 | TRBV5-5 | NA | NA | TGTGCCAGCAGCTTGAAACAGTTAAACACCGGGGAGCTGTTTTTT | CASSLKQLNTGELFF
TRBJ1-5 | TRBV6-1 | few | NA | TGTGCCAGCACCACAGGGAACGGGTTCAATCAGCCCCAGCATTTT | CASTTGNGFNQPQHF
TRBJ2-3 | TRBV6-5 | NA | NA | TGTGCCAGCAGTTACGAGGGAGCAGGCACAGATACGCAGTATTTT | CASSYEGAGTDTQYF
TRBJ2-2 | TRBV2 | NA | NA | TGTGCCAGCAGTGGGCAGAACACCGGGGAGCTGTTTTTT | CASSGQNTGELFF
TRBJ1-2 | TRBV29-1 | NA | TRBD1 | TGCAGCGTTGAAGTTCGGGGGACAGGGGACGGCTACACCTTC | CSVEVRGTGDGYTF
TRBJ2-5 | TRBV10-1 | NA | NA | TGCGCCAGCAGTGAGGGGCAGTTCCAAGAGACCCAGTACTTC | CASSEGQFQETQYF
TRBJ2-1 | TRBV4-2 | NA | NA | TGTGCCAGCAGCCAAGTCGAGGGCCTTGGCAATGAGCAGTTCTTC | CASSQVEGLGNEQFF
TRBJ2-1 | TRBV7-3 | NA | TRBD2 | TGTGCCAGCAGCAGGACTAGCGGTTACAATGAGCAGTTCTTC | CASSRTSGYNEQFF
TRBJ1-1 | TRBV5-1 | NA | NA | TGCGCCAGCAGCTCCTCTATGAACACTGAAGCTTTCTTT | CASSSSMNTEAFF
TRBJ1-2 | TRBV19 | NA | NA | TGTGCCAGTAGAGTACGTGAGCAAGGCTACACCTTC | CASRVREQGYTF
TRBJ2-7 | TRBV7-8 | NA | NA | TGTGCCAGCAGCTTTAAAAAAGGCGGGATCAACGAGCAGTACTTC | CASSFKKGGINEQYF
TRBJ2-7 | TRBV6-5 | NA | TRBD1 | TGTGCCAGCAGGTGGGACAGTCGAACCTACGAGCAGTACTTC | CASRWDSRTYEQYF
TRBJ1-1 | TRBV4-1 | NA | NA | TGCGCCAGCAGCCAAGGCGAGGTGAACACTGAAGCTTTCTTT | CASSQGEVNTEAFF
TRBJ1-3 | TRBV25-1 | NA | NA | TGTGCCAGCGGGGGGGTTGGAAACACCATATATTTT | CASGGVGNTIYF
TRBJ2-1 | TRBV11-2 | NA | TRBD2 | TGTGCCAGCAGCCCCTCAGCCGGGACTAGCGCTTACAATGAGCAGTTCTTC | CASSPSAGTSAYNEQFF
TRBJ2-7 | TRBV6-6 | NA | NA | TGTGCCAGCAGTTACTCGATAGCCTACGAGCAGTACTTC | CASSYSIAYEQYF
TRBJ1-1 | TRBV6-6 | once | NA | TGTCACCAAGTCGGGGGAGAGGGGAACACTGAAGCTTTCTTT | CHQVGGEGNTEAFF
TRBJ1-1 | TRBV28 | NA | NA | TGTGCCAGCAGTTGGGGGGGGGCGGCGAACACTGAAGCTTTCTTT | CASSWGGAANTEAFF
TRBJ1-1 | TRBV9 | NA | NA | TGTGCCAGCAGCGTAGATAGCCTACGGAACACTGAAGCTTTCTTT | CASSVDSLRNTEAFF
TRBJ1-1 | TRBV5-8 | NA | TRBD1 | TGTGCCAGCAGCGAGGGGACAGCCCCCGAAGCTTTCTTT | CASSEGTAPEAFF
TRBJ2-5 | TRBV2 | NA | TRBD2 | TGTGCCAGCAGTGGCAGCGGGGGCGCCCTGGGGGAGACCCAGTACTTC | CASSGSGGALGETQYF
TRBJ2-7 | TRBV27 | few | NA | TGTGCCAGCAGTTTATTTTGGGCCACCTCCTACGAGCAGTACTTC | CASSLFWATSYEQYF
TRBJ1-1 | TRBV15 | NA | NA | TGTGCCACCAGCACCAAGAGCTCAGGGATGGCTTTCTTT | CATSTKSSGMAFF
TRBJ2-7 | TRBV18 | NA | NA | TGTGCCAGCTCACCCTCGACAGGATCCTACGAGCAGTACTTC | CASSPSTGSYEQYF
TRBJ1-2 | TRBV7-9 | NA | TRBD1 | TGTGCCAGCAGCGTACAGGGGAGGATGTCGGGCTACACCTTC | CASSVQGRMSGYTF
TRBJ1-1 | TRBV5-5 | NA | NA | TGTGCCAGCAGCTTTCAGAGGGATTCTGAAGCTTTCTTT | CASSFQRDSEAFF
TRBJ1-1 | TRBV5-1 | NA | NA | TGCGCCAGCAGCTTGTCCCAGTTGGGAGCAGCTTTCTTT | CASSLSQLGAAFF
TRBJ2-6 | TRBV6-1 | NA | NA | TGTGCCAGCAGGCCTCGGTTATCTGGGGCCAACGTCCTGACTTTC | CASRPRLSGANVLTF
TRBJ1-5 | TRBV28 | few | TRBD1 | TGTGCCAGCAGTTTTAACAGGGGGGGCAATCAGCCCCAGCATTTT | CASSFNRGGNQPQHF
TRBJ2-6 | TRBV4-2 | NA | NA | TGTGCCAGCAGCCAAGTACATCTTTCTGGGGCCAACGTCCTGACTTTC | CASSQVHLSGANVLTF
TRBJ2-1 | TRBV5-8 | once | TRBD2 | TGTGCCAGCAGCTTGGGCACTAGCGTTGCCTACAATGAGCAGTTCTTC | CASSLGTSVAYNEQFF
TRBJ1-5 | TRBV30 | NA | NA | TGTGCCTGGAGTGCAAAGAGATATAGCAATCAGCCCCAGCATTTT | CAWSAKRYSNQPQHF
TRBJ1-3 | TRBV12-5 | NA | NA | TGTGCTAGTGGTTCGGGAGATAGGGGAGGGAGAGGAAACACCATATATTTT | CASGSGDRGGRGNTIYF
TRBJ1-2 | TRBV6-6 | few | NA | TGTGCCAGCAGCCCCGACAACCCCTATGGCTACACCTTC | CASSPDNPYGYTF
TRBJ2-4 | TRBV2 | NA | TRBD2 | TGTGCCAGCAGCGGGAGGGACATTCAGTACTTC | CASSGRDIQYF
TRBJ1-1 | TRBV4-2 | NA | NA | TGTGCCAGCAGCCAAGAACAGGGAACTGAAGCTTTCTTT | CASSQEQGTEAFF
TRBJ2-7 | TRBV12-2 | NA | NA | TGTGCAAGTCGCTTAGCCTTGACCCGGAGGTACGAGCAGTACTTC | CASRLALTRRYEQYF
TRBJ1-5 | TRBV30 | NA | NA | TGTGCCTGGACACTAGGGGGGGTAAGGAATCAGCCCCAGCATTTT | CAWTLGGVRNQPQHF
TRBJ1-5 | TRBV7-9 | NA | TRBD1 | TGTGCCAGCAGCCCATCGGACAGGGGTAATCAGCCCCAGCATTTT | CASSPSDRGNQPQHF
TRBJ2-7 | TRBV6-5 | NA | NA | TGTGCCAGCAGTTACGAGTCTTCCTACGAGCAGTACTTC | CASSYESSYEQYF
TRBJ2-5 | TRBV5-1 | NA | TRBD1 | TGCGCCAGCCTACTAGGACAGGGGCCAGGAGAGACCCAGTACTTC | CASLLGQGPGETQYF
TRBJ1-1 | TRBV6-1 | NA | NA | TGTGCCAGCAGTGAATTCGGCGTTGAGGCTGAAGCTTTCTTT | CASSEFGVEAEAFF
TRBJ2-2 | TRBV9 | NA | NA | TGTGCCAGCAGCGTAAGCTCAGCGACCCTTTACACCGGGGAGCTGTTTTTT | CASSVSSATLYTGELFF
TRBJ1-4 | TRBV6-6 | NA | NA | TGTGCCAGCAGTCCAGGGGACCTTGCCTTTAATGAAAAACTGTTTTTT | CASSPGDLAFNEKLFF
TRBJ1-2 | TRBV13 | NA | NA | TGTGCCAGCAGCTCCCAGGGCTCGGCTAACTATGGCTACACCTTC | CASSSQGSANYGYTF
TRBJ2-7 | TRBV9 | NA | TRBD2 | TGTGCCAGCAGCGCCTCGACTAGCGGCACCTCCTACGAGCAGTACTTC | CASSASTSGTSYEQYF
TRBJ2-7 | TRBV19 | NA | TRBD1 | TGTGCCAGTAGTTTCCGGGACAGGAACGAGCAGTACTTC | CASSFRDRNEQYF
TRBJ1-1 | TRBV10-3 | few | NA | TGTGCCATCAGTGAGCCCCAGAACACTGAAGCTTTCTTT | CAISEPQNTEAFF
TRBJ1-1 | TRBV30 | NA | TRBD1 | TGTGCCTGGAGTGTGAGGGACAGGGGGCGTGGGACTGAAGCTTTCTTT | CAWSVRDRGRGTEAFF
TRBJ1-5 | TRBV6-6 | once | NA | TGTGCCACGGCAGCGGGTGGCAATCAGCCCCAGCATTTT | CATAAGGNQPQHF